What follows is one TCR beta chain and its context. Antigen specificity is unknown. The data derive from a study of T cell responses to AZD1222 COVID-19 vaccine. Study details: Combined were second doses at about 4 or about 12 weeks. Overall study results and limits: It was only a handful of AZD1222 recipients who were seropositive at baseline. Mostly white British, mostly female donors; authors suggested clonal diversity may be underestimated. Dominant CD4 TCR responses targeted spike regions 160-218 and 743-854.

In germline, CDR1 is MDHEN, CDR2 SYDVKM. The CDR3 is made up of 14 amino acids. J was trimmed by 12 bases and V by 3 bases; bases with no gene match: 8. TCRdb keeps only in-frame clones here, not all; method: immunoSEQ multiplex PCR. This table has 200,000 or so clones, approximately 90% appearing once. The input for sequencing was peripheral blood, taken on day 0 of AZD1222 vaccination. The chain combines TRBV28 with TRBJ2-1; TRBD2 aligns across 10 bases. This clonotype was sampled from an adult in good health. This CDR3 is CASSLASGRSWQFF. The CDR3 DNA reads as TGTGCCAGCAGTTTGGCTAGCGGGAGAAGTTGGCAGTTCTTC.